Sequencing of this T cell receptor beta chain was carried out in a study of T cells after posttransplantation cyclophosphamide. The naive gate required viable CD3+CD4+ or CD3+CD8+ cells with CCR7+CD45RA+CD45RO-CD95-CD27+CD28+ phenotype. Produced via immunoSEQ multiplex PCR; TCRdb's table is partial and in-frame only. The data hold more than 30,000 clones, with about 93% observed a single time. Per germline, CDR1 SGHTA and CDR2 FQGTGA. The CDR3 consists of 15 residues. J gave up 13 bases and V 5 bases, and 14 bases lay outside the gene matches. As for this clone: The antigen is undetermined.

Whole-study results and caveats: TRB clonality was highly associated with recipient CMV seropositivity and reactivation.

This receptor was identified in a woman between 55 and 75 years old in good health, CMV-negative, and a related stem cell transplant donor. V is TRBV7-3 and J is TRBJ1-6; 7 bases are a match to TRBD1. Specimen: naive CD4+ T cells sorted from PBMCs. Here the CDR3 DNA reads TGTGCCAGCAGCCCGTCGACAGGGTTTGGGTCTCCCCTCCACTTT. This encodes CASSPSTGFGSPLHF.